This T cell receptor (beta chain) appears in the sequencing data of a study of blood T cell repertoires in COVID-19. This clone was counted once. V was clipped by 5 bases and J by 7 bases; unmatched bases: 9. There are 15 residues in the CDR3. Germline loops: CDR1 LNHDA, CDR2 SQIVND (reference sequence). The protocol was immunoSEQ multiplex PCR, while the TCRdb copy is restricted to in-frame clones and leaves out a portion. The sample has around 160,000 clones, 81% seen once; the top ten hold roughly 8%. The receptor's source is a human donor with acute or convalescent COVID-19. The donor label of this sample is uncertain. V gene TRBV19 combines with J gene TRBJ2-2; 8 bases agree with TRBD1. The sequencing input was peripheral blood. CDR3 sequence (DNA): TGTGCCAGTAGTCAACCCAGGACAGGGAGCGGGGAGCTGTTTTTT. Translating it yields CASSQPRTGSGELFF.